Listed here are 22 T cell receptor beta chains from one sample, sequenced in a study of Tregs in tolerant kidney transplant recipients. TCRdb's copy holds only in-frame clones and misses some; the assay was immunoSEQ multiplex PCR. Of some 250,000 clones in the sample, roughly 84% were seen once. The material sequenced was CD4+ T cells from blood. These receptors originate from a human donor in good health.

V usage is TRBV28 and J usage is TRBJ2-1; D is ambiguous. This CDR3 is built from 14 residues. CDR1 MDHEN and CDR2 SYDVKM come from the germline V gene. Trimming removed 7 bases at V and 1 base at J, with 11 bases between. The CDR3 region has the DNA TGTGCCAGCATCCCAGGTAATTCCTACAATGAGCAGTTCTTC. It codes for CASIPGNSYNEQFF.

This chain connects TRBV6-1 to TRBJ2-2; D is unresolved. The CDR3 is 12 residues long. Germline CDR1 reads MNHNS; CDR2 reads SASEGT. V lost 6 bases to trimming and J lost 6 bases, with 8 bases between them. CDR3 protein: CASRRGSGELFF. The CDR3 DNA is TGTGCCAGCAGACGTGGGTCCGGGGAGCTGTTTTTT.

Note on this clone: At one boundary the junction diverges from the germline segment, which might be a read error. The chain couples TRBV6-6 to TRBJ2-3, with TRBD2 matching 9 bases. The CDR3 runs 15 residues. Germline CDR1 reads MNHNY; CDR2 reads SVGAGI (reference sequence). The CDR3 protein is CASSNSGTSSGTQYF. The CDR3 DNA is TGTGCCAGCAGTAACTCCGGGACTAGCTCGGGTACGCAGTATTTT.

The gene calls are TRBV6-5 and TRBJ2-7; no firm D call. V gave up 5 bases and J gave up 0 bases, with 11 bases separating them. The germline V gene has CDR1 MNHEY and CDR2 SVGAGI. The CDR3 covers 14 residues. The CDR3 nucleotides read TGTGCCAGCAGTACTCCTGGGGTCTCCTACGAGCAGTACTTC. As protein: CASSTPGVSYEQYF.

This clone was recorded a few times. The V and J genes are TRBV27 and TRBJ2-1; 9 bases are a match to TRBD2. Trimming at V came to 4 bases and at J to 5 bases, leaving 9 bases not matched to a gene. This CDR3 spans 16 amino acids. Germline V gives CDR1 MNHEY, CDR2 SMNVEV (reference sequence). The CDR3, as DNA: TGTGCCAGCAGTTCCGGCCCAGGGACTAGCAACAATGAGCAGTTCTTC. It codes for CASSSGPGTSNNEQFF.

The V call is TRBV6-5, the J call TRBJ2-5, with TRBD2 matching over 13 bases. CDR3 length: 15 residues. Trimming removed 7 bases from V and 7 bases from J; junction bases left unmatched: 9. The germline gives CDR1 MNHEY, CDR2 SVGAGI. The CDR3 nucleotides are TGTGCCAGCATCCCTAGACTAGCGGGGGGTCGGACCCAGTACTTC. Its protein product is CASIPRLAGGRTQYF.

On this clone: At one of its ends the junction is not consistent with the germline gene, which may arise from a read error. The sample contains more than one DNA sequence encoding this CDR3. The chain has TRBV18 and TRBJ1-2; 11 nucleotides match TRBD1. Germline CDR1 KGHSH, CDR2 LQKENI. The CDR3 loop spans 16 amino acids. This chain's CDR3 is CASSPQRTGGYDGYTF. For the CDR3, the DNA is TGTGCCAGCTCTCCACAGAGGACAGGGGGCTATGATGGCTACACCTTC.

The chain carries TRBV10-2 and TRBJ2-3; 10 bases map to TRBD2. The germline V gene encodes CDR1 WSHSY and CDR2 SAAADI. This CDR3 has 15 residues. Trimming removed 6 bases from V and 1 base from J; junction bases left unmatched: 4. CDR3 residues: CASRDGTSGTDTQYF. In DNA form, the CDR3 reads TGCGCCAGCAGGGACGGGACTAGCGGCACAGATACGCAGTATTTT.

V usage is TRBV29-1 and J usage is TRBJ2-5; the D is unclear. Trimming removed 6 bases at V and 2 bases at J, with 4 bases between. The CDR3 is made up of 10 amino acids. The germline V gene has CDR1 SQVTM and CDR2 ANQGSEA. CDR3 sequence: CSVGQETQYF. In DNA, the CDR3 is TGCAGCGTAGGGCAAGAGACCCAGTACTTC.

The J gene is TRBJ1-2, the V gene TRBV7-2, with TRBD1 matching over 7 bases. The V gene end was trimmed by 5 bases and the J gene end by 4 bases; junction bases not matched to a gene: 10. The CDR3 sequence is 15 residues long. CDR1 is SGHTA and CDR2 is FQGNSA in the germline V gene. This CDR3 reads CASSRWDSSSYGYTF. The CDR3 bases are TGTGCCAGCAGCCGATGGGACAGTTCAAGCTATGGCTACACCTTC. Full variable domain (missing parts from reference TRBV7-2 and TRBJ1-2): GAGVSQSPSNKVTEKGKDVELRCDPISGHTALYWYRQSLGQGLEFLIYFQGNSAPDKSGLPSDRFSAERTGGSVSTLTIQRTQQEDSAVYLCASSRWDSSSYGYTFGSGTRLTVV.

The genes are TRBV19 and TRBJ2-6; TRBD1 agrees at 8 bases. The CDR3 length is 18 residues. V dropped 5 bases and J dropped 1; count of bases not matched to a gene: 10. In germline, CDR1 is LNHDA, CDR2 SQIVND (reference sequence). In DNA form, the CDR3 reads TGTGCCAGTAGTCACCTCCTGACAGGGGTGTCTGGGGCCAACGTCCTGACTTTC. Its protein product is CASSHLLTGVSGANVLTF.

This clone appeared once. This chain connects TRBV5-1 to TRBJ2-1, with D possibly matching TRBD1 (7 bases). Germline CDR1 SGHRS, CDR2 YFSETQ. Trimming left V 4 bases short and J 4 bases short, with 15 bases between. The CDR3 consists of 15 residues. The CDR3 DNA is TGCGCCAGCAGCCCGGAGGGACAGACATACAATGAGCAGTTCTTC. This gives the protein CASSPEGQTYNEQFF.

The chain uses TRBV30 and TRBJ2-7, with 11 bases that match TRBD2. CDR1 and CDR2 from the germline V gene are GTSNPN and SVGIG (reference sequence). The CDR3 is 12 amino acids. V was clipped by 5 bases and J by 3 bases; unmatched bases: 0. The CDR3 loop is CAWGTSGYEQYF. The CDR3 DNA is TGTGCCTGGGGGACTAGCGGCTACGAGCAGTACTTC.

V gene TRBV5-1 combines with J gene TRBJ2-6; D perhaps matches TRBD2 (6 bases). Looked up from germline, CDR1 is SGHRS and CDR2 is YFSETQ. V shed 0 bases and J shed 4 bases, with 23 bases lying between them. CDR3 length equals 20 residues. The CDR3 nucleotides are TGCGCCAGCAGCTTGGCCGGGACTTGGGGGGTGGGTCTAGGGGCCAACGTCCTGACTTTC. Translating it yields CASSLAGTWGVGLGANVLTF.

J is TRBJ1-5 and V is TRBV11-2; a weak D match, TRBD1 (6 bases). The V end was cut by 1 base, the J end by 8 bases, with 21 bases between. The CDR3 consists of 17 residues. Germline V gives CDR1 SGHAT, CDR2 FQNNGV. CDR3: CASSLGVAAGRGEPQHF. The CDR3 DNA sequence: TGTGCCAGCAGCTTAGGAGTTGCGGCAGGGAGGGGGGAGCCCCAGCATTTT.

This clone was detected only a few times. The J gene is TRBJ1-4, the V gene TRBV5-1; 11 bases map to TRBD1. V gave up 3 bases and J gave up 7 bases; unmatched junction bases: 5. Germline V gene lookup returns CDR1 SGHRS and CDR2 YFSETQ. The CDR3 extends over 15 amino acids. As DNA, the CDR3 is TGCGCCAGCAGCTCGGGACAGGGGGAGGTTGAAAAACTGTTTTTT. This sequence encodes CASSSGQGEVEKLFF.

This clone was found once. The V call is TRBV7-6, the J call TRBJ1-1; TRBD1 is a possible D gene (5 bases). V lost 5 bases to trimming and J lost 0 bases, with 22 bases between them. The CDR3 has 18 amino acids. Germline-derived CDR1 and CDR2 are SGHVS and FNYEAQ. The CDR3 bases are TGTGCCAGCAGCCTAAGGGGCAGGTTCCCGACTTTGAACACTGAAGCTTTCTTT. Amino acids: CASSLRGRFPTLNTEAFF.

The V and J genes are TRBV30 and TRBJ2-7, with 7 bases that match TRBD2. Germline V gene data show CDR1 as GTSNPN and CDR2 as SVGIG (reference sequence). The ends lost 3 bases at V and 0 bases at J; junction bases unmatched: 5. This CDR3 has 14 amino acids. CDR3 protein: CAWRRGISSYEQYF. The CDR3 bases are TGTGCCTGGAGGCGGGGGATATCCTCCTACGAGCAGTACTTC.

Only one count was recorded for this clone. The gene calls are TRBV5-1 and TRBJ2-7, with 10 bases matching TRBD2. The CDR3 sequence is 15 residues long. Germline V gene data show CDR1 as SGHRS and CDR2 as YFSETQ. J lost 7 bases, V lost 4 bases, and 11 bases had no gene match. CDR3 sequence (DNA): TGCGCCAGCAGCAGTTCTAGCGGGAGCTATGGGGAGCAGTACTTC. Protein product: CASSSSSGSYGEQYF.

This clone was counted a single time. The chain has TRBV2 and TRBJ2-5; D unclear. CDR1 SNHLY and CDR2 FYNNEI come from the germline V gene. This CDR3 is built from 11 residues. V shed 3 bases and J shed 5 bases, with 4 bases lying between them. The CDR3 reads CASSDGETQYF. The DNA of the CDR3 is TGTGCCAGCAGTGACGGTGAGACCCAGTACTTC.

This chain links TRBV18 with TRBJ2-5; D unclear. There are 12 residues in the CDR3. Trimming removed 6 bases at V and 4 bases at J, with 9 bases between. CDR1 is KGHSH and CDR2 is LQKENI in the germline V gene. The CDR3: CASSTAGETQYF. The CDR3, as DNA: TGTGCCAGCTCGACCGCTGGAGAGACCCAGTACTTC.

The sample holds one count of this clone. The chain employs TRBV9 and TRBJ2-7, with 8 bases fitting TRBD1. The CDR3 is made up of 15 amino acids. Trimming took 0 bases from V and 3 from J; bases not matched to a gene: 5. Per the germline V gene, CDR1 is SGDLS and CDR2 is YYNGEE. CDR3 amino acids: CASSVAGTGLYEQYF. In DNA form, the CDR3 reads TGTGCCAGCAGCGTAGCTGGGACAGGACTCTACGAGCAGTACTTC.